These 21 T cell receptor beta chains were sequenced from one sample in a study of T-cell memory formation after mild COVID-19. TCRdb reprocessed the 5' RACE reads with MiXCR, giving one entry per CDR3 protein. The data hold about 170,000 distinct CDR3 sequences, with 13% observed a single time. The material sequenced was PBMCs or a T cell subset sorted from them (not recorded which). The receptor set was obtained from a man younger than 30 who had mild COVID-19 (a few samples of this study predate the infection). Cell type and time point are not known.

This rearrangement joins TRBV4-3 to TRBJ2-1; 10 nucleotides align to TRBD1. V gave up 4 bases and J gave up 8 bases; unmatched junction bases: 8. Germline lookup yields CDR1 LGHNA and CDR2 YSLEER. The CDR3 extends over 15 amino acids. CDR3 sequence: CASSPIGQGEDEQFF. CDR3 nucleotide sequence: TGCGCCAGCAGCCCGATTGGACAGGGGGAGGATGAGCAGTTCTTC.

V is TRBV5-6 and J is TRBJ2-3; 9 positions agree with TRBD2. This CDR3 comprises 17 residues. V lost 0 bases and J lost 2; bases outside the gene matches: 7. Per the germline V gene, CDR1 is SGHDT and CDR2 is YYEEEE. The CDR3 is CASSLVPLAGLTDTQYF. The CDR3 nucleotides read TGTGCCAGCAGCTTGGTTCCCCTAGCGGGGCTCACAGATACGCAGTATTTT.

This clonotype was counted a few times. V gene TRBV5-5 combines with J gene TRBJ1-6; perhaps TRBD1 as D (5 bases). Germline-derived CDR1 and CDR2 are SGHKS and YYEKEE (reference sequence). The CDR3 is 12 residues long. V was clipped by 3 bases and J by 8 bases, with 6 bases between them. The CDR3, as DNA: TGTGCCAGCAGCTGGGACGATTCACCCCTCCACTTT. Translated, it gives CASSWDDSPLHF.

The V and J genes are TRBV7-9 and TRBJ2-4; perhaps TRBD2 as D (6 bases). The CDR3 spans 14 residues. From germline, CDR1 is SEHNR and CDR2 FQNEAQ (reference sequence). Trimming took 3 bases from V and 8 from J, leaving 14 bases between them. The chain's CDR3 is CASSFGKRRDIQYF. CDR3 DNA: TGTGCCAGCAGCTTCGGTAAGAGGAGGGACATTCAGTACTTC.

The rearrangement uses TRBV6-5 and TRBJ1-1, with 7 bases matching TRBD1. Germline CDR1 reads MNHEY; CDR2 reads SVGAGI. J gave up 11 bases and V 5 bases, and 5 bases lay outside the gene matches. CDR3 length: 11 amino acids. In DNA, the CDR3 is TGTGCCAGCAGTACCCCCAGGGGGGCTTTCTTT. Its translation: CASSTPRGAFF.

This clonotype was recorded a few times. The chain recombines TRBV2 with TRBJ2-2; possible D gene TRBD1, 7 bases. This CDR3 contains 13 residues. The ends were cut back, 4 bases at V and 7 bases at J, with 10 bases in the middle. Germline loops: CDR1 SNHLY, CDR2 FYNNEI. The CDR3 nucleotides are TGTGCCAGCAGTGCTCAGGGGGGCGGGGAGCTGTTTTTT. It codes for CASSAQGGGELFF.

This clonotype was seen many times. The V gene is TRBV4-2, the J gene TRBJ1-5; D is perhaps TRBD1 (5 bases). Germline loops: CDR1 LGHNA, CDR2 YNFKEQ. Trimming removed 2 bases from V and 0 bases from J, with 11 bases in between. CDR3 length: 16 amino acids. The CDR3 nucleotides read TGTGCCAGCAGCCAACAGGGAGGCCATAGCAATCAGCCCCAGCATTTT. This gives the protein CASSQQGGHSNQPQHF.

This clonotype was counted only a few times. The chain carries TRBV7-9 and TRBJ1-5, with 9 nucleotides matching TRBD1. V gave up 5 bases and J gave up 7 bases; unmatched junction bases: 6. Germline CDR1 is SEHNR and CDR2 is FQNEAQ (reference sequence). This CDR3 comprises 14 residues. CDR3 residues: CASSLGQGWQPQHF. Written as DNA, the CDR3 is TGTGCCAGCAGCCTCGGACAGGGGTGGCAGCCCCAGCATTTT.

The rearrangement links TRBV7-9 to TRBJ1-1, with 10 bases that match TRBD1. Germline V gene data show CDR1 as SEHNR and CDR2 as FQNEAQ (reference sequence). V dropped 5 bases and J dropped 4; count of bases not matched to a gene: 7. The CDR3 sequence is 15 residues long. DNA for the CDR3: TGTGCCAGCAGCCGGGGGACAGGGGATTTCACTGAAGCTTTCTTT. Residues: CASSRGTGDFTEAFF.

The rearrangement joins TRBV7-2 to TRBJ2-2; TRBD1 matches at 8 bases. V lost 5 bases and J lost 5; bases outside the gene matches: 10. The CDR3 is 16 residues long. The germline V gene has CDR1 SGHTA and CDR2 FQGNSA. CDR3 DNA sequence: TGTGCCAGCAGCCCCCGGGGAACAGGGGGAACCGGGGAGCTGTTTTTT. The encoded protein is CASSPRGTGGTGELFF.

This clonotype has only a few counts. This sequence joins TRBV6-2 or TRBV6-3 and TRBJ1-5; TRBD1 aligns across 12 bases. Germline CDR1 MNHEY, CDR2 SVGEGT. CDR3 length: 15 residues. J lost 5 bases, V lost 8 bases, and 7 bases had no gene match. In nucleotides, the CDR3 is TGTGCCAGCGTCAAGGGGACAGGGGGCTATCAGCCCCAGCATTTT. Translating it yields CASVKGTGGYQPQHF.

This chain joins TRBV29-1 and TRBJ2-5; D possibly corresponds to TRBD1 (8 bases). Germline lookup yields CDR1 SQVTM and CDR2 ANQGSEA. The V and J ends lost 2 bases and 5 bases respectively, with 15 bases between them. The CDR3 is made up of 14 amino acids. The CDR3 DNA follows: TGCAGCGTTGAATACACAGGGGGGGCGGAGACCCAGTACTTC. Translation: CSVEYTGGAETQYF.

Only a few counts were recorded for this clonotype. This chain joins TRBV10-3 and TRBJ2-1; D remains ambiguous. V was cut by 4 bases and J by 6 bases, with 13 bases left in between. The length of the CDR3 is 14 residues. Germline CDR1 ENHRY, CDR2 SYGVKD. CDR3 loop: CAISGKTGINEQFF. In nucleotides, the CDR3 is TGTGCCATCAGTGGAAAGACTGGTATCAATGAGCAGTTCTTC.

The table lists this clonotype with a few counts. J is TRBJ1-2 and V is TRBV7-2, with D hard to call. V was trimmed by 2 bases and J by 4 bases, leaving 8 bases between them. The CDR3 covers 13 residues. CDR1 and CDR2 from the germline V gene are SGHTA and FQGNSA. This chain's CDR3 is CASSLRLTYGYTF. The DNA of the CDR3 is TGTGCCAGCAGCTTACGCCTCACCTATGGCTACACCTTC. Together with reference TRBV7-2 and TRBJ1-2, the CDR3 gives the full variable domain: GAGVSQSPSNKVTEKGKDVELRCDPISGHTALYWYRQSLGQGLEFLIYFQGNSAPDKSGLPSDRFSAERTGGSVSTLTIQRTQQEDSAVYLCASSLRLTYGYTFGSGTRLTVV.

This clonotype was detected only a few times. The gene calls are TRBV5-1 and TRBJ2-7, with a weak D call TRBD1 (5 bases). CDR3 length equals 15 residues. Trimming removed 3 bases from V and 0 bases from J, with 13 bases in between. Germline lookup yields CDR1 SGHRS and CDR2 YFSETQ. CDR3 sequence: CASSSQVGLSYEQYF. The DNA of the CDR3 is TGCGCCAGCAGCTCGCAGGTGGGGCTCTCCTACGAGCAGTACTTC.

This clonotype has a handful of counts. The CDR3 region has the DNA TGTGCCAGCAGCTTAGAGGGCTACTACAATGAGCAGTTCTTC. Its translation: CASSLEGYYNEQFF. The chain has TRBV7-8 and TRBJ2-1; D gene ambiguous. Germline lookup yields CDR1 SGHVS and CDR2 FQNEAQ. This CDR3 contains 14 residues. The V end lost 1 base, the J end lost 3 bases, and 7 bases lay between the germline ends.

This chain's CDR3 is CASMGGGSSYNEQFF. Here the CDR3 DNA reads TGTGCCAGCATGGGAGGGGGGAGCTCCTACAATGAGCAGTTCTTC. V and J are TRBV12-3 or TRBV12-4 and TRBJ2-1, with D perhaps TRBD2 (7 bases). Trimming shortened V by 7 bases and J by 0 bases, and 13 bases separated the two germline ends. The CDR3 is made up of 15 amino acids.

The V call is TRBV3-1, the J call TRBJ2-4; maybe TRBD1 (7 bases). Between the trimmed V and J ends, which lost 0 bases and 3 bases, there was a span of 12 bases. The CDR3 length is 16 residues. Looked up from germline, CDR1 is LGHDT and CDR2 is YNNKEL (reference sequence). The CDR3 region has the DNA TGTGCCAGCAGCCAAGAAGGGACAGCGGGCAAAAACATTCAGTACTTC. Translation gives CASSQEGTAGKNIQYF.

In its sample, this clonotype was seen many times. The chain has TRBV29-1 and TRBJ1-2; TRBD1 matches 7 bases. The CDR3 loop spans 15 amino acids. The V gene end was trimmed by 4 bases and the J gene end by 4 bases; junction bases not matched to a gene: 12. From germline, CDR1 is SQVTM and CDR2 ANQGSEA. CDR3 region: CSVGAGGRGSYGYTF. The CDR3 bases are TGCAGCGTTGGGGCAGGGGGTCGTGGTAGCTATGGCTACACCTTC.

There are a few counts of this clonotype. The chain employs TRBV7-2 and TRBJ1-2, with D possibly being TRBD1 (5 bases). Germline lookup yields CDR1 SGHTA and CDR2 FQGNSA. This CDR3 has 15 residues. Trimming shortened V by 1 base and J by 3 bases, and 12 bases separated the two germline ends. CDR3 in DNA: TGTGCCAGCAGCTTAGGGTTCCAGGGCCACTATGGCTACACCTTC. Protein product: CASSLGFQGHYGYTF.

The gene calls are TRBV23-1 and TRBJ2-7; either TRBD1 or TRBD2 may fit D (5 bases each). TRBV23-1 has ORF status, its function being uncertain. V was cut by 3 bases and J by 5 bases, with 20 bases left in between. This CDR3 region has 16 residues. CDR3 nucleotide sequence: TGCGCCAGCAGTCACACGAGAGGGGATCTTACCCACGAGCAGTACTTC. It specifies CASSHTRGDLTHEQYF.